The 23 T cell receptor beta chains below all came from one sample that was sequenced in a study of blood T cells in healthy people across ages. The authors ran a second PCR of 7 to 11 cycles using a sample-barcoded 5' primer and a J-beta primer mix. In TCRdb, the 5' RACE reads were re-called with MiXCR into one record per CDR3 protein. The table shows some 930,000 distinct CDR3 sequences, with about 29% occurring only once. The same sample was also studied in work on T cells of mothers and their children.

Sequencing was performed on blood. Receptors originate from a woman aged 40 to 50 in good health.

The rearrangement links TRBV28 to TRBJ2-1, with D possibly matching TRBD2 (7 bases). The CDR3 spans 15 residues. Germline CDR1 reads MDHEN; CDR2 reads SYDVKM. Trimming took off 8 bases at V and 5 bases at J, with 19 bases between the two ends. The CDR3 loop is CASPPRGEGNNEQFF. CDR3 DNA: TGTGCCAGCCCCCCGAGGGGGGAGGGAAACAATGAGCAGTTCTTC.

CDR3: CSVLGGSDYGYTF. The DNA of the CDR3 is TGCAGCGTTCTAGGGGGTTCGGACTATGGCTACACCTTC. V is TRBV29-1 and J is TRBJ1-2; D is perhaps TRBD1 (6 bases). The germline CDR1 and CDR2 sequences are SQVTM and ANQGSEA. Trimming removed 5 bases from V and 3 bases from J, with 13 bases in between. CDR3 length: 13 amino acids.

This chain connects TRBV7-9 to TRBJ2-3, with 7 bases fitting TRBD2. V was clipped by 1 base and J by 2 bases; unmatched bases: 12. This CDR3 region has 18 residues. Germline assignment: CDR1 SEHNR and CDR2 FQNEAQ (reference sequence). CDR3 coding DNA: TGTGCCAGCAGCTTAGTACGGGGGGTACGGGAGATCACAGATACGCAGTATTTT. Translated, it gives CASSLVRGVREITDTQYF.

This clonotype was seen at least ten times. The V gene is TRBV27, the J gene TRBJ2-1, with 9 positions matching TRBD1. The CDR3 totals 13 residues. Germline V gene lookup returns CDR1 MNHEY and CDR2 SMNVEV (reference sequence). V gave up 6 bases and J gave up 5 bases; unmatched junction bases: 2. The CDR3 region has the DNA TGTGCCAGCAGACAGGGGGCTAACAATGAGCAGTTCTTC. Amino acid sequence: CASRQGANNEQFF.

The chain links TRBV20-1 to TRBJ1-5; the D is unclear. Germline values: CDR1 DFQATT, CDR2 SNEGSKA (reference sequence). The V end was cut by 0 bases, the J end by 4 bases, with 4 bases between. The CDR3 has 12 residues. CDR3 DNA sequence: TGCAGTGCTAGAGAATCAAATCAGCCCCAGCATTTT. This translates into CSARESNQPQHF.

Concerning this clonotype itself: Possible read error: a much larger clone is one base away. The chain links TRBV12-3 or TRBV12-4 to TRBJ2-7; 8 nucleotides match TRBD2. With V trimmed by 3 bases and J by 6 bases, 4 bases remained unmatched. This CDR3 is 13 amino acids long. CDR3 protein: CASSFSGVREQYF. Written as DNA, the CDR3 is TGTGCCAGCAGTTTTAGCGGGGTTCGCGAGCAGTACTTC.

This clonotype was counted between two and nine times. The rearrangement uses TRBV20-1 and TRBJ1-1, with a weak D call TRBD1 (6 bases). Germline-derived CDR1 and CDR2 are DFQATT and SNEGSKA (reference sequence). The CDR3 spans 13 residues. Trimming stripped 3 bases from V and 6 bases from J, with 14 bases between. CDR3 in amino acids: CSARDPGEPEAFF. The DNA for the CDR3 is TGCAGTGCTAGGGATCCAGGGGAGCCTGAAGCTTTCTTT.

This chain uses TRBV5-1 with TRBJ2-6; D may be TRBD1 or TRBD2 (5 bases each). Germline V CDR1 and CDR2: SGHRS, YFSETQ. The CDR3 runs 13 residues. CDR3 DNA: TGCGCTACGGGGCTCTCTGGGGCCAACGTCCTGACTTTC. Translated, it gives CATGLSGANVLTF.

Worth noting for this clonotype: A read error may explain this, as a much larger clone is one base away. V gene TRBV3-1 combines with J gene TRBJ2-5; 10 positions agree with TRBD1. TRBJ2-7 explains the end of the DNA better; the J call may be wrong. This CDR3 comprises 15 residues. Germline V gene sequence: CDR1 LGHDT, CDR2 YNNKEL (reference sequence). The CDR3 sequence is CTSSQRGQGGIEQYF. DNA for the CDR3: TGTACCAGCAGCCAACGCGGACAGGGGGGTATCGAGCAGTACTTC.

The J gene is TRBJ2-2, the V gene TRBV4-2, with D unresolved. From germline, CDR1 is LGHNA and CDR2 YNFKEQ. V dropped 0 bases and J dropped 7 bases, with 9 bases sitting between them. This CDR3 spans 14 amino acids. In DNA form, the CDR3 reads TGTGCCAGCAGCCAAGATGTAGGTGGCGGGGAGCTGTTTTTT. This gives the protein CASSQDVGGGELFF.

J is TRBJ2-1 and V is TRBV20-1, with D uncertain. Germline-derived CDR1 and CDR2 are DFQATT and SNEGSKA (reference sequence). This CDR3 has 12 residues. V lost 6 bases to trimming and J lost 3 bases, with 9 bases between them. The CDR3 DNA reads TGCAGTGCGGAGACGGACTACAATGAGCAGTTCTTC. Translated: CSAETDYNEQFF.

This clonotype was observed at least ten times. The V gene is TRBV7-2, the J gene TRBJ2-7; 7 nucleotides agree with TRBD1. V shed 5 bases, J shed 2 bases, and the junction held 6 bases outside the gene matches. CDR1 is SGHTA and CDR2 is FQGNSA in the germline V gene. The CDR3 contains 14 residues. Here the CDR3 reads CASSPQTGPYEQYF. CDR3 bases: TGTGCCAGCAGCCCTCAGACAGGGCCCTACGAGCAGTACTTC.

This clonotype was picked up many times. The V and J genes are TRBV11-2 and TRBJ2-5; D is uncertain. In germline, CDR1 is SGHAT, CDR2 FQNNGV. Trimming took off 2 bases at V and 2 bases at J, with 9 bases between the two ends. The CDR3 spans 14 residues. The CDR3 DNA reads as TGTGCCAGCAGCTTACCTCTCGGACAAGAGACCCAGTACTTC. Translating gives CASSLPLGQETQYF. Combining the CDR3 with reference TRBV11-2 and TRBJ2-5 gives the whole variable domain EAGVAQSPRYKIIEKRQSVAFWCNPISGHATLYWYQQILGQGPKLLIQFQNNGVVDDSQLPKDRFSAERLKGVDSTLKIQPAKLEDSAVYLCASSLPLGQETQYFGPGTRLLVL.

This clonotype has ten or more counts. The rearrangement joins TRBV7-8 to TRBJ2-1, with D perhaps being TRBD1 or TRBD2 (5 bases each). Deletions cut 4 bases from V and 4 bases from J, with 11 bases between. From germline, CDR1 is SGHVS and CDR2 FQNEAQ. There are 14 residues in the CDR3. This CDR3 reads CASSSRDQYNEQFF. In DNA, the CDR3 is TGTGCCAGCAGCTCCCGGGACCAGTACAATGAGCAGTTCTTC.

The CDR3 coding sequence is TGTGCCAGCAGCACGACAGGGTCTATCTCTGGGGCCAACGTCCTGACTTTC. Its translation: CASSTTGSISGANVLTF. J is TRBJ2-6 and V is TRBV6-1; 7 bases are shared with TRBD1. CDR1 MNHNS and CDR2 SASEGT come from the germline V gene. The CDR3 covers 17 residues. V shed 6 bases, J shed 0 bases, and the junction held 8 bases outside the gene matches.

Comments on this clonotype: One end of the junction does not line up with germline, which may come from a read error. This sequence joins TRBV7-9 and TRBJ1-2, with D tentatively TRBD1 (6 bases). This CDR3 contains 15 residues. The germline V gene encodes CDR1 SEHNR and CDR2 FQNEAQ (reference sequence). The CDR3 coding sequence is TGTGTCAGCAGCAAACAACAGGGAGGGTTCTATGGCTACACCTTC. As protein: CVSSKQQGGFYGYTF.

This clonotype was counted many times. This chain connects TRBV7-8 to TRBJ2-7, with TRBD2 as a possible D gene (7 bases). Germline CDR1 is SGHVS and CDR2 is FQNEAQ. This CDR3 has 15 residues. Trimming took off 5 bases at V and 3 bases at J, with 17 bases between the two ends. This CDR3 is CASSEWGGGNYEQYF. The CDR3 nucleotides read TGTGCCAGCAGCGAATGGGGAGGGGGTAACTACGAGCAGTACTTC.

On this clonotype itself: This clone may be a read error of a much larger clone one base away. CDR3 DNA: TGTGCCAGCAGCCAAGAGACACAGACAGGGGCCGATAACTATGGCTACACCTTC. Its translation: CASSQETQTGADNYGYTF. This rearrangement joins TRBV4-2 to TRBJ1-2; 8 nucleotides agree with TRBD1. This CDR3 comprises 18 residues. Germline CDR1 LGHNA, CDR2 YNFKEQ. The junction had 10 bases not matched to a gene; V was cut back by 0 bases and J by 1 base.

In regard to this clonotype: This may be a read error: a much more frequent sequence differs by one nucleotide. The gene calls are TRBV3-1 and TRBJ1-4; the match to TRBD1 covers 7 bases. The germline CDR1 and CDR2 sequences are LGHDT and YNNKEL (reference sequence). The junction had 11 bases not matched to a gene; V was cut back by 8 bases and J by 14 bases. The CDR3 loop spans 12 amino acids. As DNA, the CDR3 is TGTGCCAGCGGCCGCACAGGGGAGACCCTGTTTTTT. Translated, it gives CASGRTGETLFF.

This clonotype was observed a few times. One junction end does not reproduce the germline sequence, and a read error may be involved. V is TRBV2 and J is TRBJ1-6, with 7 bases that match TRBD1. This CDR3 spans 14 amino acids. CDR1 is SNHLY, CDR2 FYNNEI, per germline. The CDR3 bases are TGTGCCGGCAGGATAGACAGGGCTGCTTCACCCCTCCACTTT. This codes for CAGRIDRAASPLHF.

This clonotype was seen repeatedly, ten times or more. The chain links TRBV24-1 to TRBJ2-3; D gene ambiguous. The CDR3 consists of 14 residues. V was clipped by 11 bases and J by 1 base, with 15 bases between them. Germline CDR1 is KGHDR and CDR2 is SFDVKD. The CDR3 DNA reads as TGTGCCATCGCCGCAGGTTCGGGCACAGATACGCAGTATTTT. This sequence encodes CAIAAGSGTDTQYF.

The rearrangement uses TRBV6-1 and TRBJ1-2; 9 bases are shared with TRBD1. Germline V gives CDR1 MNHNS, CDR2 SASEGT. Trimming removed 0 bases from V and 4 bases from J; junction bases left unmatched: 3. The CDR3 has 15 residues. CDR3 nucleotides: TGTGCCAGCAGTGAAGCCGACAGGGGGACCTATGGCTACACCTTC. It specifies CASSEADRGTYGYTF.

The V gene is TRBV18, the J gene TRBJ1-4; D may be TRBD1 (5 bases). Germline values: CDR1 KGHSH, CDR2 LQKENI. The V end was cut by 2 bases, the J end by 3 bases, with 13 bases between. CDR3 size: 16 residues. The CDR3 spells CASSPASRDPNEKLFF. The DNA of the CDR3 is TGTGCCAGCTCACCAGCCTCCCGGGACCCTAATGAAAAACTGTTTTTT.